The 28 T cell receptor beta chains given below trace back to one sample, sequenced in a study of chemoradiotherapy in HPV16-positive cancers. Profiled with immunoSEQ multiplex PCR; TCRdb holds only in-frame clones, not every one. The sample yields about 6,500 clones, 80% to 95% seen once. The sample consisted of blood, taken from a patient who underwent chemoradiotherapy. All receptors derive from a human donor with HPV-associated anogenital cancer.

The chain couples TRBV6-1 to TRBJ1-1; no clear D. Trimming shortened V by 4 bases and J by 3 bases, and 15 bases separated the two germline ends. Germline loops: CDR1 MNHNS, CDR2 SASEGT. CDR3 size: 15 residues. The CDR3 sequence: CASSVRAKTDTEAFF. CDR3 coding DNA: TGTGCCAGCAGTGTCCGGGCCAAAACAGACACTGAAGCTTTCTTT.

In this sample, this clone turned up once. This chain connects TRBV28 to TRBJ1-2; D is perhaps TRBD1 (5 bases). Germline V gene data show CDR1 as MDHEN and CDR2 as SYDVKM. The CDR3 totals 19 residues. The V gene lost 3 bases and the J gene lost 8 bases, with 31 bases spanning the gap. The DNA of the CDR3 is TGTGCCAGCAGTTTGGGCAGGGAGATGGGACGGGGGTTTTTTGGAGGCTACACCTTC. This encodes CASSLGREMGRGFFGGYTF.

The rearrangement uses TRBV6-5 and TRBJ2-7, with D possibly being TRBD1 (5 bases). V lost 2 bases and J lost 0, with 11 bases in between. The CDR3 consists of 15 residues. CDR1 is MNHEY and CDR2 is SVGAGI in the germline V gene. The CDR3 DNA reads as TGTGCCAGCAGTTACGGGGCAGTAGGCTCCTACGAGCAGTACTTC. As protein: CASSYGAVGSYEQYF.

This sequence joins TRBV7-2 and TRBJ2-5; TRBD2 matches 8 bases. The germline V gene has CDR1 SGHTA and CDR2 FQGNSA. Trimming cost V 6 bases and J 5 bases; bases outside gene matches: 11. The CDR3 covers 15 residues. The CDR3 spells CASRQEGLEKETQYF. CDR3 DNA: TGTGCCAGCAGACAAGAGGGACTAGAGAAGGAGACCCAGTACTTC.

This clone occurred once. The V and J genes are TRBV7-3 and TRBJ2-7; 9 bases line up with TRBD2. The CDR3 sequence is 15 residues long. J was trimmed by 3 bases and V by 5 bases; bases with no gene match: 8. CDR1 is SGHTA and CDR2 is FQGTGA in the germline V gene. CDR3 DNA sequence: TGTGCCAGCAGCCCCCGTAGCGGGGGTAGCTACGAGCAGTACTTC. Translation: CASSPRSGGSYEQYF.

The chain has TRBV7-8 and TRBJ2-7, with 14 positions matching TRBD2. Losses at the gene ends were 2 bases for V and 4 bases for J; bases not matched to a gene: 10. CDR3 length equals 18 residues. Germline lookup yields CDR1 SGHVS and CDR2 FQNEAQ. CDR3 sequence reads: CASSLNRAGLAGVYEQYF. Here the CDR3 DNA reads TGTGCCAGCAGCTTAAATCGGGCGGGACTAGCGGGAGTTTACGAGCAGTACTTC.

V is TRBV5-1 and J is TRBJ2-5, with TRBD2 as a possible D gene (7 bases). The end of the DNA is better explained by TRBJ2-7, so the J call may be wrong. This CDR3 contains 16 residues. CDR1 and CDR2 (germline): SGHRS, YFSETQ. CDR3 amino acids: CASSLGGAGAIYEQYF. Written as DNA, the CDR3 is TGCGCCAGCAGCTTAGGTGGGGCGGGGGCGATCTACGAGCAGTACTTC.

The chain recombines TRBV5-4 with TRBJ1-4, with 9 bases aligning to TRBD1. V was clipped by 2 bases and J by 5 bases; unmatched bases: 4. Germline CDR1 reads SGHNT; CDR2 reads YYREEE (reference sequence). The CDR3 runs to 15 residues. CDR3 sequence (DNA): TGTGCCAGCAGCTTTCCGGGACAGGGAAATGAAAAACTGTTTTTT. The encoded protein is CASSFPGQGNEKLFF.

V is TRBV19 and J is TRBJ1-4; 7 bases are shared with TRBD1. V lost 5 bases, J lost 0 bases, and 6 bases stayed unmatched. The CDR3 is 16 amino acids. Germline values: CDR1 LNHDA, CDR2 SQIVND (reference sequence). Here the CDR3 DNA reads TGTGCCAGTAGTCCCAGGGGGGCCGCAACTAATGAAAAACTGTTTTTT. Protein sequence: CASSPRGAATNEKLFF.

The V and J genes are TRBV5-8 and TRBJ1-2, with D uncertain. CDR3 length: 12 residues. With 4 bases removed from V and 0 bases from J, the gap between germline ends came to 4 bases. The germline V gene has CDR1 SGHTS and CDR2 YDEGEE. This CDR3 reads CASSPTNYGYTF. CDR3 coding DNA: TGTGCCAGCAGCCCCACTAACTATGGCTACACCTTC.

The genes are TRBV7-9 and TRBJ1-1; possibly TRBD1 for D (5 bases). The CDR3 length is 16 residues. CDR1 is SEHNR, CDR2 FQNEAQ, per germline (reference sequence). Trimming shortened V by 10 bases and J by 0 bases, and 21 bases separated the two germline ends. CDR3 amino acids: CAIAPGTLGLNTEAFF. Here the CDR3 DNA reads TGTGCCATCGCCCCGGGGACCTTAGGTTTGAACACTGAAGCTTTCTTT. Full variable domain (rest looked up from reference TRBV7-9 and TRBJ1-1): DTGVSQNPRHKITKRGQNVTFRCDPISEHNRLYWYRQTLGQGPEFLTYFQNEAQLEKSRLLSDRFSAERPKGSFSTLEIQRTEQGDSAMYLCAIAPGTLGLNTEAFFGQGTRLTVV.

The CDR3 region is CASSQVAGMSYEQYF. DNA of the CDR3: TGCGCCAGCAGCCAAGTAGCGGGGATGTCCTACGAGCAGTACTTC. This chain connects TRBV4-3 to TRBJ2-7; TRBD2 agrees at 8 bases. CDR1 is LGHNA, CDR2 YSLEER, per germline. The CDR3 runs 15 residues. Trimming at V came to 1 base and at J to 1 base, leaving 3 bases not matched to a gene.

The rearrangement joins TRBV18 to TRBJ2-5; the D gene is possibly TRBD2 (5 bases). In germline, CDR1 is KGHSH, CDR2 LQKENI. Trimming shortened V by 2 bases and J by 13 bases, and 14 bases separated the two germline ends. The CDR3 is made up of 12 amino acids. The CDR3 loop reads CASSPKVTAVYF. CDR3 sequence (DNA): TGTGCCAGCTCACCAAAGGTCACAGCGGTGTACTTC. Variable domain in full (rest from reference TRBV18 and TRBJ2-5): NAGVMQNPRHLVRRRGQEARLRCSPMKGHSHVYWYRQLPEEGLKFMVYLQKENIIDESGMPKERFSAEFPKEGPSILRIQQVVRGDSAAYFCASSPKVTAVYFGPGTRLLVL.

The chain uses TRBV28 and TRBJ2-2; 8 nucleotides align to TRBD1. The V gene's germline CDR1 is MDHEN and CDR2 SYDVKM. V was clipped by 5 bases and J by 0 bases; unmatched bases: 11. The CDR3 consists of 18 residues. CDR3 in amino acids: CASSTRDRPFANTGELFF. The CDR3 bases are TGTGCCAGCAGTACCCGGGACAGGCCCTTCGCGAACACCGGGGAGCTGTTTTTT.

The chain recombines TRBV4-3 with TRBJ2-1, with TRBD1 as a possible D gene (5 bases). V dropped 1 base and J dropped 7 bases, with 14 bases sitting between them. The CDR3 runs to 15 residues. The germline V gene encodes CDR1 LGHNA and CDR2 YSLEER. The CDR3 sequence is CASSQGQGVENEQFF. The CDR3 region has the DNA TGCGCCAGCAGCCAAGGGCAGGGTGTTGAGAATGAGCAGTTCTTC.

CDR3 DNA: TGTGCCAGCAGTTACTCACTAGCGGCGAGCACCGGGGAGCTGTTTTTT. Amino acid sequence: CASSYSLAASTGELFF. The chain employs TRBV6-6 and TRBJ2-2; 8 bases line up with TRBD2. The V segment lost 0 bases and the J segment 4 bases; nucleotides outside the gene matches: 4. Germline V gene lookup returns CDR1 MNHNY and CDR2 SVGAGI (reference sequence). The CDR3 has 16 residues.

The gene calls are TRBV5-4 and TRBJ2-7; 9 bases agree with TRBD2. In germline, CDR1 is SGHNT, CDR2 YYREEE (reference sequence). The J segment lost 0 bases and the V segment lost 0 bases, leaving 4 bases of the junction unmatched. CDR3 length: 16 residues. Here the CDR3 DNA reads TGTGCCAGCAGCTTGGAGCTAGCGGGGAGCTCCTACGAGCAGTACTTC. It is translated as CASSLELAGSSYEQYF.

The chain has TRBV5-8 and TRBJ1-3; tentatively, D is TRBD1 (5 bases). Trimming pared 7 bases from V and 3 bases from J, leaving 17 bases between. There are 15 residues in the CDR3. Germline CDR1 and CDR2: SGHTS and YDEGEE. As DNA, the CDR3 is TGTGCCAGCTCCATCACAGGAACAGGTGGAAACACCATATATTTT. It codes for CASSITGTGGNTIYF.

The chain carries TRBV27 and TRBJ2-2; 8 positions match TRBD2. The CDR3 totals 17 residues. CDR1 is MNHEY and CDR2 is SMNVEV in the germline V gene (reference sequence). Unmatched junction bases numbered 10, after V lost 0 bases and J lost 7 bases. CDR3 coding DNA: TGTGCCAGCAGTTTATCGTCGAGCGGGAGAGTGGTCGGGGAGCTGTTTTTT. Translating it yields CASSLSSSGRVVGELFF.

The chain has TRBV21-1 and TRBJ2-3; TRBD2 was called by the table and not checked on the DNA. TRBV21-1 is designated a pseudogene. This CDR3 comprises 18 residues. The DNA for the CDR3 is TGTGCCAGCAGCAAAGAAACTAGTTCCCTCTGGGGCACAGATACGCAGTATTTT. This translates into CASSKETSSLWGTDTQYF.

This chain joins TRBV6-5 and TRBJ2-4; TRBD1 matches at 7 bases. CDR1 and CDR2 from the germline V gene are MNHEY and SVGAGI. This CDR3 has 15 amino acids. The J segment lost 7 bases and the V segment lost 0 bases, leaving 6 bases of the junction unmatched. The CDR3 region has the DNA TGTGCCAGCAGTTACTCGATTACAGGGGAGAACATTCAGTACTTC. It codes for CASSYSITGENIQYF.

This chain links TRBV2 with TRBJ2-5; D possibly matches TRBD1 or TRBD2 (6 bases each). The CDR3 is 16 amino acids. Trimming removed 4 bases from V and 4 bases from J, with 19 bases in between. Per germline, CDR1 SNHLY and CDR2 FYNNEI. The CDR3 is CASSGRGVSARETQYF. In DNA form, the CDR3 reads TGTGCCAGCAGTGGAAGGGGGGTTAGCGCCAGAGAGACCCAGTACTTC.

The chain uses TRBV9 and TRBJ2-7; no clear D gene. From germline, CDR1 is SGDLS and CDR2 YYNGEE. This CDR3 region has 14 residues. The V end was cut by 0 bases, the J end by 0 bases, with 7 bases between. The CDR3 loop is CASSVDMSSYEQYF. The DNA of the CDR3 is TGTGCCAGCAGCGTAGACATGAGCTCCTACGAGCAGTACTTC. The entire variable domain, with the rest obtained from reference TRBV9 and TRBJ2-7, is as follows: DSGVTQTPKHLITATGQRVTLRCSPRSGDLSVYWYQQSLDQGLQFLIQYYNGEERAKGNILERFSAQQFPDLHSELNLSSLELGDSALYFCASSVDMSSYEQYFGPGTRLTVT.

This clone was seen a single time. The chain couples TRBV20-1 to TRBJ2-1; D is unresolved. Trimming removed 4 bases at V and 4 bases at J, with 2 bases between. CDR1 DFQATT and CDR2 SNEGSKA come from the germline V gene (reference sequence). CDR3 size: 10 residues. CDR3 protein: CSAKYNEQFF. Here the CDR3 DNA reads TGCAGTGCTAAATACAATGAGCAGTTCTTC.

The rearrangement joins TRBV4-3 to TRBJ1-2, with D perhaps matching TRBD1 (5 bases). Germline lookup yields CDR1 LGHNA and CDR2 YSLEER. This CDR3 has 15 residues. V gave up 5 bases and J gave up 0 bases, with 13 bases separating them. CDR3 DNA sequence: TGCGCCAGCAGCGGAGGACATCCTTCTAACTATGGCTACACCTTC. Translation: CASSGGHPSNYGYTF.

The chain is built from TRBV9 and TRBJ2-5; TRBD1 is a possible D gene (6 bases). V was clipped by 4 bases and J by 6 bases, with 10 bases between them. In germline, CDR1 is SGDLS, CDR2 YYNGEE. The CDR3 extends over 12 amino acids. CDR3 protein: CASSPGDQTQYF. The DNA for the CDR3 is TGTGCCAGCAGCCCAGGGGACCAGACCCAGTACTTC.

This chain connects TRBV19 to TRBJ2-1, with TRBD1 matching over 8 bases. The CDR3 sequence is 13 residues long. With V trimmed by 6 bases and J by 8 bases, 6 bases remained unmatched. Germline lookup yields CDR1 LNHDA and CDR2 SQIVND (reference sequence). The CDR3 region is CASRWQGADEQFF. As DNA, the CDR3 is TGTGCCAGTAGATGGCAGGGGGCTGATGAGCAGTTCTTC.

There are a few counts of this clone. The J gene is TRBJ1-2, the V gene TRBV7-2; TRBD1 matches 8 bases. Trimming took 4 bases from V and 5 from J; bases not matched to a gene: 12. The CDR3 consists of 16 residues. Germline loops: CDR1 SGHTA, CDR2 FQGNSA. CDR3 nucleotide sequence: TGTGCCAGCAGCTCGCCCCAGGGGGCGGCTGGTTATGGCTACACCTTC. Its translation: CASSSPQGAAGYGYTF.